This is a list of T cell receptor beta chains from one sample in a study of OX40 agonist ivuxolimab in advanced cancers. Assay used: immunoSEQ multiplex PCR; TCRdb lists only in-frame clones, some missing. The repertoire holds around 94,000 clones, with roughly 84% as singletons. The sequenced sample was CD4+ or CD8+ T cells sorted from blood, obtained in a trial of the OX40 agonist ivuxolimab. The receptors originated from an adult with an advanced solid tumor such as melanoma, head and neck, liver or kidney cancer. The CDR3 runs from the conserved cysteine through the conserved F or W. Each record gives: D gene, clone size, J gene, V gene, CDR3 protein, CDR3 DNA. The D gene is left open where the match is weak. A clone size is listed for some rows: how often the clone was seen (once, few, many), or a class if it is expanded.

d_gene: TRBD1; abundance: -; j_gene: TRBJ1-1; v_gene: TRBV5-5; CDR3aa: CASSFGTGWSEAFF; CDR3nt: TGTGCCAGCAGCTTTGGGACAGGGTGGTCTGAAGCTTTCTTT
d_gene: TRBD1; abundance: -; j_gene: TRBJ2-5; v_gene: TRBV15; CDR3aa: CATSRSGTGLRETQYF; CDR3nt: TGTGCCACCAGCAGATCGGGGACAGGGCTAAGAGAGACCCAGTACTTC
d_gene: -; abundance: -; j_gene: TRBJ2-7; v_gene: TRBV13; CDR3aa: CASSLPGGSQEQYF; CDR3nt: TGTGCCAGCAGCTTACCAGGGGGGTCTCAAGAGCAGTACTTC
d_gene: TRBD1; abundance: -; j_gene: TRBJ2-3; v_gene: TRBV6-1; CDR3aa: CASSEAPGQGAYTQYF; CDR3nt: TGTGCCAGCAGTGAAGCTCCGGGACAGGGGGCGTATACGCAGTATTTT
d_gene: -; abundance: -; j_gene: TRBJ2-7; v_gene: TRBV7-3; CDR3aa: CASSPTGWEEQYF; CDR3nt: TGTGCCAGCAGCCCCACGGGTTGGGAAGAGCAGTACTTC
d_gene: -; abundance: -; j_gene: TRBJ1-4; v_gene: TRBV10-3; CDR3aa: CAISVIANEKLFF; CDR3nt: TGTGCCATCAGTGTAATAGCTAATGAAAAACTGTTTTTT
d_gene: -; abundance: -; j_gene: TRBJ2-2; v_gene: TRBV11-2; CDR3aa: CASRLGNTGELFF; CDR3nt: TGTGCCAGCCGGCTGGGGAACACCGGGGAGCTGTTTTTT
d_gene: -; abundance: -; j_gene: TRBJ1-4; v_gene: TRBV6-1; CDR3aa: CASSDIGHVREKLFF; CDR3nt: TGTGCCAGCAGTGATATTGGACACGTACGTGAAAAACTGTTTTTT
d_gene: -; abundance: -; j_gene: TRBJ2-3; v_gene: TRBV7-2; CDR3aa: CASSPRDSRTDTQYF; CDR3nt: TGTGCCAGCAGCCCGCGGGACAGCCGCACAGATACGCAGTATTTT
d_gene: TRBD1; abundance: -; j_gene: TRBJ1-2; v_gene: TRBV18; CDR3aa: CASSPTTGGAKGYTF; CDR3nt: TGTGCCAGCTCACCCACGACAGGGGGCGCGAAGGGCTACACCTTC
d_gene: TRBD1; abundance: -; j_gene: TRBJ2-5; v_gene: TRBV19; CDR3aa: CASSTLGQGPETQYF; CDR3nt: TGTGCCAGTAGTACTTTGGGACAGGGCCCCGAGACCCAGTACTTC
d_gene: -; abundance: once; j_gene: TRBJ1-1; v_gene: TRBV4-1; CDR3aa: CASSQYGVGNTEAFF; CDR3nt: TGCGCCAGCAGCCAATACGGGGTTGGGAACACTGAAGCTTTCTTT
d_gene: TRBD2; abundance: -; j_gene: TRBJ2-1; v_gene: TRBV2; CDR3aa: CATGTSGVINEQFF; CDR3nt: TGTGCCACCGGAACTAGCGGGGTAATCAATGAGCAGTTCTTC
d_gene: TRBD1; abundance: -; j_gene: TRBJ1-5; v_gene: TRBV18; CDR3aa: CASSVGQGSVRPQHF; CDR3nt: TGTGCCAGCTCAGTCGGACAGGGATCTGTTCGGCCCCAGCATTTT
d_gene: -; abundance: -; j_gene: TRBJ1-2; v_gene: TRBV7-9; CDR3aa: CASSLRGEEGYTF; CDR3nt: TGTGCCAGCAGCTTACGTGGGGAGGAGGGCTACACCTTC
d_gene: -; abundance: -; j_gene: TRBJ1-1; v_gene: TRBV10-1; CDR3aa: CASSASPDWNTEAFF; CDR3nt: TGCGCCAGCAGTGCCTCGCCCGACTGGAACACTGAAGCTTTCTTT
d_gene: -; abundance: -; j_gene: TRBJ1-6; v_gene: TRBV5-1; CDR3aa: CASSSPLQGSPLHF; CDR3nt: TGCGCCAGCAGCTCCCCTCTACAGGGTTCACCCCTCCACTTT
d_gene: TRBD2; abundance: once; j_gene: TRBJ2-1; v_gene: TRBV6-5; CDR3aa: CASSYSGERGGGEQFF; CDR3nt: TGTGCCAGCAGTTACTCGGGGGAGCGGGGGGGAGGTGAGCAGTTCTTC
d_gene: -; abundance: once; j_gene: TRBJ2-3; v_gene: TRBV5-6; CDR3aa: CASSPGRRDTQYF; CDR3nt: TGTGCCAGCAGCCCCGGCCGGAGAGATACGCAGTATTTT
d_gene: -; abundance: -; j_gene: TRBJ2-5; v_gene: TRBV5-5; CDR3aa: CASSYGLLGETQYF; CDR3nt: TGTGCCAGCAGCTACGGACTACTCGGGGAGACCCAGTACTTC
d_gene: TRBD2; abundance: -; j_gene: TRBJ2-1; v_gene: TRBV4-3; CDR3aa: CASSQDFRGGQFF; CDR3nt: TGCGCCAGCAGCCAAGATTTCCGGGGGGGGCAGTTCTTC
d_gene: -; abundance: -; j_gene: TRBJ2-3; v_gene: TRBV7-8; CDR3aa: CASSSFGGATDTQYF; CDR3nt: TGTGCCAGCAGCTCTTTCGGGGGAGCGACAGATACGCAGTATTTT
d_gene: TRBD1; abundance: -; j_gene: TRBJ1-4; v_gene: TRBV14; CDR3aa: CASSQMIQGIPSF; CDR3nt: TGTGCCAGCAGCCAGATGATACAGGGGATCCCATCCTTT
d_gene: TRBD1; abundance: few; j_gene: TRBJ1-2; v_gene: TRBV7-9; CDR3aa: CASSLAPRDRLPGYTF; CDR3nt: TGTGCCAGCAGCTTAGCCCCTCGGGACAGGCTACCAGGGTACACCTTC
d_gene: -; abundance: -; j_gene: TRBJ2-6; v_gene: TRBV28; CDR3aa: CASSLSGHSGANVLTF; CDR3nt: TGTGCCAGCAGTTTATCAGGGCACTCTGGGGCCAACGTCCTGACTTTC
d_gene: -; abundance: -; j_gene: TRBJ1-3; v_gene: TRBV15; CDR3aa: CATSRDGAGSDFRGVYF; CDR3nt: TGTGCCACCAGCAGAGATGGGGCAGGCTCCGATTTTCGGGGTGTATATTTT
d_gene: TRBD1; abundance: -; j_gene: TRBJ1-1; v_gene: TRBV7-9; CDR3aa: CASSPLGTANTEAFF; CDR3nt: TGTGCCAGCAGCCCCCTCGGGACAGCTAACACTGAAGCTTTCTTT
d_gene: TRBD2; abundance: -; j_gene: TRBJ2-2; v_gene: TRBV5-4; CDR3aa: CASSPGGAAGDGELFF; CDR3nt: TGTGCCAGCAGCCCCGGAGGCGCAGCGGGGGACGGGGAGCTGTTTTTT
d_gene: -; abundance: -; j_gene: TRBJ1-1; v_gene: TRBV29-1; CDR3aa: CSAGDSNTEAFF; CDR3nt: TGCAGCGCCGGGGACTCGAACACTGAAGCTTTCTTT
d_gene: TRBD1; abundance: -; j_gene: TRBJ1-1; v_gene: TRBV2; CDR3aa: CASSDLVQGAWGTEAFF; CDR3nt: TGTGCCAGCAGTGATTTAGTACAGGGGGCTTGGGGCACTGAAGCTTTCTTT
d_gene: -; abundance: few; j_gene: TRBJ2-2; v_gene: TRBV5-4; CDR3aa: CASTVRTGRQVINTGELFF; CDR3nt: TGTGCCAGCACCGTGCGCACAGGGCGTCAAGTAATTAACACCGGGGAGCTGTTTTTT
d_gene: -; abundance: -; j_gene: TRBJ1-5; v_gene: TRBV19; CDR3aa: CASSKNMGGYQPQHF; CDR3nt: TGTGCCAGTAGTAAAAATATGGGCGGGTATCAGCCCCAGCATTTT